A selection of T cell receptor beta chains follows, all from one sample in a study of cytomegalovirus exposure and HLA in healthy donors. Clones were read by immunoSEQ multiplex PCR, and TCRdb kept only the in-frame ones, dropping some. This table has some 100,000 clones, 76% appearing once. Input material: PBMCs. These receptors were collected from a woman aged 45-65 years in good health and CMV-seropositive. The CDR3 runs from the conserved cysteine through the conserved F or W. The D gene is left open where the match is weak. Not every row has a clone size; where given, it reads once, few, many or a size class.

.	TRBJ1-6	.	TRBV25-1	CASSESYFFSPLHF	TGTGCCAGCAGTGAATCCTACTTCTTTTCACCCCTCCACTTT
.	TRBJ2-7	.	TRBV30	CACLLLAGYEQYF	TGTGCCTGCCTTCTCCTGGCGGGGTACGAGCAGTACTTC
.	TRBJ1-5	TRBD1	TRBV19	CASSIARDRYSNQPQHF	TGTGCCAGTAGTATCGCCCGGGACAGATATAGCAATCAGCCCCAGCATTTT
.	TRBJ2-7	.	TRBV11-2	CASAGLAGLSYDEQYF	TGTGCCAGCGCTGGCTTGGCGGGATTAAGCTACGACGAGCAGTACTTC
.	TRBJ1-2	.	TRBV9	CASSVAVGADYGYTF	TGTGCCAGCAGCGTAGCGGTGGGGGCAGACTATGGCTACACCTTC
.	TRBJ2-2	TRBD2	TRBV5-1	CASSSGTSGRGGELFF	TGCGCCAGCAGCTCAGGGACTAGCGGTAGAGGCGGGGAGCTGTTTTTT
.	TRBJ2-6	TRBD2	TRBV7-3	CASSLNGGGAQGANVLTF	TGTGCCAGCAGCTTAAATGGGGGAGGGGCGCAAGGGGCCAACGTCCTGACTTTC
.	TRBJ2-3	.	TRBV19	CASSIGPLSTDTQYF	TGTGCCAGTAGTATAGGCCCCCTAAGCACAGATACGCAGTATTTT
.	TRBJ1-4	TRBD1	TRBV2	CASSGQGLHEKLFF	TGTGCCAGCAGTGGACAGGGGCTGCATGAAAAACTGTTTTTT
.	TRBJ1-1	.	TRBV12-5	CASGLPGQNTEAFF	TGTGCTAGTGGTTTGCCAGGGCAGAACACTGAAGCTTTCTTT
few	TRBJ1-5	.	TRBV30	CAWSLGAGNQPQHF	TGTGCCTGGAGTCTGGGTGCAGGGAATCAGCCCCAGCATTTT